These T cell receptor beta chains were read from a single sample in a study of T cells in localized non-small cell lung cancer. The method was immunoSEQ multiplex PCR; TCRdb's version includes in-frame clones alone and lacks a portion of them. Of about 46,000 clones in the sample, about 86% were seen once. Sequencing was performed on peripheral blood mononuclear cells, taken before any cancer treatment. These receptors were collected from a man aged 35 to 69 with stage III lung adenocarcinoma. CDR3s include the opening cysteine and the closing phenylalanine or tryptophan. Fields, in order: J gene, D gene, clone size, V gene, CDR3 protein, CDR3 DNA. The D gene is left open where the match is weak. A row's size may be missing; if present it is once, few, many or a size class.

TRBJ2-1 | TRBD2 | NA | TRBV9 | CASSVPYRGTSGGNMDEQFF | TGTGCCAGCAGCGTACCTTACAGAGGGACTAGCGGGGGGAACATGGATGAGCAGTTCTTC
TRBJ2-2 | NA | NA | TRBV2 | CASSVLQSAGELFF | TGTGCCAGCAGTGTTTTACAGTCCGCCGGGGAGCTGTTTTTT
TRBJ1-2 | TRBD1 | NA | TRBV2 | CARQQGAYGYTF | TGTGCCAGACAACAGGGGGCCTATGGCTACACCTTC
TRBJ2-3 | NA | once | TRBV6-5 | CASRDNTDTQYF | TGTGCCAGCCGGGACAACACAGATACGCAGTATTTT
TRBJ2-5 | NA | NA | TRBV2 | CASKEGETQYF | TGTGCCAGCAAAGAAGGAGAGACCCAGTACTTC
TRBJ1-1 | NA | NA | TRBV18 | CASSADLNTEAFF | TGTGCCAGCTCGGCGGATTTGAACACTGAAGCTTTCTTT
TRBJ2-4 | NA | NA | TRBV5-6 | CASSLELTGAKNIQYF | TGTGCCAGCAGCTTGGAACTGACAGGTGCCAAAAACATTCAGTACTTC
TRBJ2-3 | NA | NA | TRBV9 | CASSVRYTSTDTQYF | TGTGCCAGCAGCGTAAGGTATACAAGCACAGATACGCAGTATTTT
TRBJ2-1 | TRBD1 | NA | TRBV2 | CASRPGQGWNNEQFF | TGTGCCAGCAGGCCCGGACAGGGATGGAACAATGAGCAGTTCTTC
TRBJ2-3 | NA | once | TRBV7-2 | CASSFPSSTDTQYF | TGTGCCAGCAGCTTCCCTAGTTCGACAGATACGCAGTATTTT
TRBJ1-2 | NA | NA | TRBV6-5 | CASSEWAEIYGYTF | TGTGCCAGCAGTGAATGGGCAGAAATCTATGGCTACACCTTC
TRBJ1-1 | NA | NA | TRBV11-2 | CASSLVGEYTEAFF | TGTGCCAGCAGCTTAGTCGGAGAGTACACTGAAGCTTTCTTT
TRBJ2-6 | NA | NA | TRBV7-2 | CASSLVRRASLSGANVLTF | TGTGCCAGCAGCTTAGTGCGACGTGCGTCACTCTCTGGGGCCAACGTCCTGACTTTC
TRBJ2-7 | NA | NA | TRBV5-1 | CASSLSINYEQYF | TGCGCCAGCAGCTTAAGCATCAACTACGAGCAGTACTTC
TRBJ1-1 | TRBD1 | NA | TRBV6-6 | CASSSWRTGGTEAFF | TGTGCCAGCAGTTCTTGGAGAACAGGGGGCACTGAAGCTTTCTTT
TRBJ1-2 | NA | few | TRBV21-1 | CASSKRTGGRGYTF | TGTGCCAGCAGCAAACGTACAGGGGGCCGTGGCTACACCTTC
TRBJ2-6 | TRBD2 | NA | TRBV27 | CASSILAGAYSGANVLTF | TGTGCCAGCAGTATACTAGCGGGGGCGTACTCTGGGGCCAACGTCCTGACTTTC
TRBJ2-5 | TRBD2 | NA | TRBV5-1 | CASSFRSGGEETQYF | TGCGCCAGCAGCTTCCGTAGCGGGGGGGAAGAGACCCAGTACTTC
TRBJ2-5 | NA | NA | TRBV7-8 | CASSLVEGARETQYF | TGTGCCAGCAGCTTAGTGGAGGGGGCGAGAGAGACCCAGTACTTC
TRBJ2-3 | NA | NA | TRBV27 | CASSLMDGDTQYF | TGTGCCAGCAGTCTTATGGACGGGGATACGCAGTATTTT
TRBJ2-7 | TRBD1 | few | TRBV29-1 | CSVEEGETGDSYEQYF | TGCAGCGTTGAAGAGGGGGAGACAGGGGACTCCTACGAGCAGTACTTC
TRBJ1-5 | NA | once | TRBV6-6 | CASSKNLENQPQHF | TGTGCCAGCAGTAAGAACCTAGAAAATCAGCCCCAGCATTTT
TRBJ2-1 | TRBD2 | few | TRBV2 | CASRGRGGAGKNEQFF | TGTGCCAGCAGGGGGCGCGGGGGGGCAGGGAAGAATGAGCAGTTCTTC
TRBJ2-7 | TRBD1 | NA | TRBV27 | CASSPGQPYEQYF | TGTGCCAGCAGCCCGGGACAGCCCTACGAGCAGTACTTC
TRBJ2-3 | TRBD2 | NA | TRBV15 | CATSRPSGSGGARTDTQYF | TGTGCCACCAGCAGACCTTCTGGGAGCGGGGGGGCCCGGACAGATACGCAGTATTTT
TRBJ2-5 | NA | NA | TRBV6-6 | CASSYLSVGETQYF | TGTGCCAGCAGTTACTTGTCGGTGGGAGAGACCCAGTACTTC
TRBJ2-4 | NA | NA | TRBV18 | CASSPLSGELAKNIQYF | TGTGCCAGCTCACCTCTCTCAGGAGAGCTAGCCAAAAACATTCAGTACTTC
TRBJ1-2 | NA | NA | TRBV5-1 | CASSLAGGESYGYTF | TGCGCCAGCAGCTTGGCCGGGGGAGAGAGCTATGGCTACACCTTC
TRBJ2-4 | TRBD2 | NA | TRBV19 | CASSIIAGYF | TGTGCCAGTAGTATAATAGCGGGGTACTTC
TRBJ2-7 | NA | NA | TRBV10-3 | CAISEDDSPIYEQYF | TGTGCCATCAGTGAGGACGACTCCCCCATCTACGAGCAGTACTTC
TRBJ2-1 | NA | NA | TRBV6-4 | CASSDSYGGQGIDEQFF | TGTGCCAGCAGTGACTCGTATGGGGGGCAAGGTATAGATGAGCAGTTCTTC
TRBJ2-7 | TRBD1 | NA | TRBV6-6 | CASSFHRGPPYEQYF | TGTGCCAGCAGTTTCCACAGGGGTCCCCCCTACGAGCAGTACTTC
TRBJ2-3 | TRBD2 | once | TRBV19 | CASSIVGSGGPSTDTQYF | TGTGCCAGTAGTATCGTCGGTAGCGGGGGCCCTAGCACAGATACGCAGTATTTT
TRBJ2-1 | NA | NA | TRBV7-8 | CASSLFQGSEQFF | TGTGCCAGCAGCTTGTTCCAGGGAAGTGAGCAGTTCTTC
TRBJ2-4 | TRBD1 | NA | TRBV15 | CATSIQGDIQYF | TGTGCCACCAGCATACAGGGGGACATTCAGTACTTC
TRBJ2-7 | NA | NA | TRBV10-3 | CAISDSSSYEQYF | TGTGCCATCAGTGACTCGAGCTCCTACGAGCAGTACTTC
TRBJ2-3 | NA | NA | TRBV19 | CASSIGEWARISTDTQYF | TGTGCCAGTAGTATAGGGGAATGGGCCCGAATTAGCACAGATACGCAGTATTTT
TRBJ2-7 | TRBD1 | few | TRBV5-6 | CASSWDRGREQYF | TGTGCCAGCAGCTGGGACAGGGGGCGAGAGCAGTACTTC
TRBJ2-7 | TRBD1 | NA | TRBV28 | CASSLRFSRDRDEQYF | TGTGCCAGCAGTCTCCGATTTTCCCGGGACAGGGACGAGCAGTACTTC
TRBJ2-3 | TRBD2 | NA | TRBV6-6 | CASSYLNPGTSETQYF | TGTGCCAGCAGTTATTTGAATCCCGGGACTAGCGAAACGCAGTATTTT
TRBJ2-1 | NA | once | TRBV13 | CASSSQNNEQFF | TGTGCCAGCAGCTCACAAAACAATGAGCAGTTCTTC
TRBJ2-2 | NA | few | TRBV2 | CASSVGGGELFF | TGTGCCAGCAGTGTGGGTGGCGGGGAGCTGTTTTTT
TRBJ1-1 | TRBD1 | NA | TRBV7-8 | CASSLRQGNTEAFF | TGTGCCAGCAGCTTAAGACAGGGCAACACTGAAGCTTTCTTT
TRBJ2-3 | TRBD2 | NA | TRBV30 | CAGLSGGGDTQYF | TGTGCCGGACTTAGCGGGGGGGGAGATACGCAGTATTTT
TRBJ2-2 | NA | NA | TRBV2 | CASSEVSRGGSLNTGELFF | TGTGCCAGCAGTGAAGTTTCCCGAGGGGGATCCCTGAACACCGGGGAGCTGTTTTTT
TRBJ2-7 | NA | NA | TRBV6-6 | CASSLQGGYYEQYF | TGTGCCAGCAGTTTACAGGGGGGGTACTACGAGCAGTACTTC
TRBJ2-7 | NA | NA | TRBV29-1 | CSVRGQGIYEQYF | TGCAGCGTTAGGGGCCAGGGGATATACGAGCAGTACTTC